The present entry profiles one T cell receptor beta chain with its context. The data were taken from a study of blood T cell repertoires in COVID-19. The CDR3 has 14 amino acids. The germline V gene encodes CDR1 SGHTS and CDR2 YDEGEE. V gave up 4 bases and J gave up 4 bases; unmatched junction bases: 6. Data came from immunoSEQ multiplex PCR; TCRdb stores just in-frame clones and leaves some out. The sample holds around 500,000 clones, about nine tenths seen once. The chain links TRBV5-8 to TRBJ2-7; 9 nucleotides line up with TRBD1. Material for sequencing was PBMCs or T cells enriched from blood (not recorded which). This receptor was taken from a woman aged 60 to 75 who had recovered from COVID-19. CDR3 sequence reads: CASSRTGGKYEQYV. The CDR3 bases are TGTGCCAGCAGCCGCACAGGGGGCAAATACGAGCAGTACGTC.